This T cell receptor (beta chain) was captured by sequencing in a study of control samples from healthy donors and cancer patients. Libraries were prepared by immunoSEQ multiplex PCR; TCRdb keeps only in-frame clonotypes and omits some of them. The data hold tens of thousands of clones, with under 90% observed a single time. The CDR3 consists of 11 residues. The V gene's germline CDR1 is LNHDA and CDR2 SQIVND (reference sequence). V was trimmed by 4 bases and J by 4 bases, leaving 4 bases between them. The sequencing sample was made of PBMCs. The chain carries TRBV19 and TRBJ2-5, with D uncertain. The clonotype originates from a woman between 45 and 60 years old with colorectal cancer. CDR3 sequence reads: CASSKAETQYF. Written as DNA, the CDR3 is TGTGCCAGTAGTAAAGCAGAGACCCAGTACTTC.